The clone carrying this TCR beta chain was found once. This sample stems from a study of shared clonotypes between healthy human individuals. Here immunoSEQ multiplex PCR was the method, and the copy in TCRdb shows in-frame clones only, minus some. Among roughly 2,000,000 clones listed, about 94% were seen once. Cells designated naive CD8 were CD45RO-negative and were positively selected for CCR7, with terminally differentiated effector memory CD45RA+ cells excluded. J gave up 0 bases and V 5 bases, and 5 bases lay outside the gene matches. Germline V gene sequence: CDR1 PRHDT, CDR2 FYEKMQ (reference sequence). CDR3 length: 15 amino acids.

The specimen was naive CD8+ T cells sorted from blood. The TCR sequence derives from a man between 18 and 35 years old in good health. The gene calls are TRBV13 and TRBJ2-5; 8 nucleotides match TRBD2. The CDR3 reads CASSHGGVYQETQYF. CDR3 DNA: TGTGCCAGCAGCCACGGGGGGGTATACCAAGAGACCCAGTACTTC.